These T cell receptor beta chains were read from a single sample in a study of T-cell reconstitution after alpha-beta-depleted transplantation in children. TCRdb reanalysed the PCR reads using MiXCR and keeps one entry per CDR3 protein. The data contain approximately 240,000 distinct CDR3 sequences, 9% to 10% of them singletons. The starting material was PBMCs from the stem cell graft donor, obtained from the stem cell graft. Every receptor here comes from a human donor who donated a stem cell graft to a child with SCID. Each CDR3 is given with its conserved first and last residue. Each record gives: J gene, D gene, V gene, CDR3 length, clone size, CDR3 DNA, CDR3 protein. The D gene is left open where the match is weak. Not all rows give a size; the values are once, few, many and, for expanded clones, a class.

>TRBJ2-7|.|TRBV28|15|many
TGTGCCAGCAGTTTCGGTCGGGGGAAGTTGTACGAGCAGTACTTC
CASSFGRGKLYEQYF
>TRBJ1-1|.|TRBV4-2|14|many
TGTGCCAGCAGCCAAGAAGGGCTCTGGGGTGAAGCTTTCTTT
CASSQEGLWGEAFF
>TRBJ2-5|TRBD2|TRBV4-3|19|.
TGCGCCAGCAGCCAAGATTTCCGCCTAGCGGGGACGTTGCAAGAGACCCAGTACTTC
CASSQDFRLAGTLQETQYF
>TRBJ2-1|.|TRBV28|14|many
TGTGCCAGCAGTTACGGGAACTCCTACAATGAGCAGTTCTTC
CASSYGNSYNEQFF
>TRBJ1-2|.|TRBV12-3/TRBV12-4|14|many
TGTGCCAGCAGTTTAGCGCGGCGGGACTATGGCTACACCTTC
CASSLARRDYGYTF
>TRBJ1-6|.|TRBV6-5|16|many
TGTGCCAGCAGTTCCACCTTGAGGGGCGAGAATTCACCCCTCCACTTT
CASSSTLRGENSPLHF
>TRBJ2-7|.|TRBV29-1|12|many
TGCAGCGTTGATAACGGCTACTACGAGCAGTACTTC
CSVDNGYYEQYF
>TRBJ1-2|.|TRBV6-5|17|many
TGTGCCAGCAGTTACTCGATCGCAGGTGCGCTCAACTATGGCTACACCTTC
CASSYSIAGALNYGYTF
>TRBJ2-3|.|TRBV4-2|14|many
TGTGCCAGCAGCCAAGATCAAGAAGCAGATACGCAGTATTTT
CASSQDQEADTQYF
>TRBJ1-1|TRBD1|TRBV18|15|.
TGTGCCAGCTCACGCATGGGGACAGGGGAGACTGAAGCTTCCTTT
CASSRMGTGETEASF
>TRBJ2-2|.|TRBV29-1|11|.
TGCAGCGGCGGACGCATCGGAGAGCTGTTTTTT
CSGGRIGELFF
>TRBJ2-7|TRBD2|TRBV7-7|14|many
TGTGCCAGCAGCTTGGGAGGGATCTCCTACGAGCAGTACTTC
CASSLGGISYEQYF
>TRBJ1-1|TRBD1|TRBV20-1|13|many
TGCAGTGCTCCCAGGACAGGGGACACTGAAGCTTTCTTT
CSAPRTGDTEAFF
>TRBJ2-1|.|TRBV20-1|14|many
TGCAGTGCTAGACAGGGTCCCTCGAGGGATGAGCAGTTCTTC
CSARQGPSRDEQFF
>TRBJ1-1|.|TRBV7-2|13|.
TGTGCCAGCAGCTTAGACTCCTGGAGCGGAGCTTTCTTT
CASSLDSWSGAFF
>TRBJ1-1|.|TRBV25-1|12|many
TGTGCCAGCAGTGAAGGGCGGTCTGAAGCTTTCTTT
CASSEGRSEAFF
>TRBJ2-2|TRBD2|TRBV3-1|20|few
TGTGCCAGCAGCAAAGACCCCGGGACTAGCGGATCTAATCGGAACGGGGAGCTGTTTTTT
CASSKDPGTSGSNRNGELFF
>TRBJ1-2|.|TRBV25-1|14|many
TGTGCCAGCAGTGCCCCGACAGGCCCTTATGGCTACACCTTC
CASSAPTGPYGYTF
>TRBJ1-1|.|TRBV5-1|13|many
TGCGCCAGCAAGCAGAACCCGAACACTGAAGCTTTCTTT
CASKQNPNTEAFF
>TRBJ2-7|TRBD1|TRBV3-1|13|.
TGTGCCAGCAGCTGGACAGGGGATTCCGAGCAGTACTTC
CASSWTGDSEQYF
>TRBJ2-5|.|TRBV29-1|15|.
TGCAGCGTGGTTGGGGGGAAGGGAGTTGGAGAGACCCAGTACTTC
CSVVGGKGVGETQYF
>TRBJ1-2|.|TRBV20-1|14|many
TGCAGTGCTATACTCCAGGTCGGAGGCTATGGCTACACCTTC
CSAILQVGGYGYTF
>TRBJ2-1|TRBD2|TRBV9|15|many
TGTGCCAGCAGCGCCAGCGGGGATGCCTACAATGAGCAGTTCTTC
CASSASGDAYNEQFF
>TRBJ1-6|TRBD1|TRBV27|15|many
TGTGCCAGCAGTGCCGGGACAGGGTTCCAATCACCCCTCCACTTT
CASSAGTGFQSPLHF
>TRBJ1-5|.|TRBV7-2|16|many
TGTGCCAGCAGCTTAGCGTTCAGCCCTCGCAATCAGCCCCAGCATTTT
CASSLAFSPRNQPQHF